The clone carrying this T cell receptor (beta chain) was recorded a few times. The entry originates in a study of T cells in Graves' hyperthyroidism and ophthalmopathy. Out of approximately 9.9 ml of fresh peripheral blood came the PBMCs. Amplification of TCR beta CDR3 regions was performed using RNA transcripts as template. Using the HTBI primer set, a first-round RT-PCR was run on the TCR CDR3. TCRdb analysed the multiplex PCR reads with MiXCR anew, one entry per CDR3 protein. The sample carries roughly 400,000 distinct CDR3 sequences, 11% to 15% recorded once. The CDR3 runs 12 residues. Germline V CDR1 and CDR2: GTSNPN, SVGIG (reference sequence). Trimming pared 6 bases from V and 6 bases from J, leaving 13 bases between.

The rearrangement joins TRBV30 to TRBJ2-3; perhaps TRBD1 as D (5 bases). The TCR comes from a man aged 50 or older with Graves' ophthalmopathy. The sample was blood. The CDR3 protein is CACWGASDTQYF. DNA of the CDR3: TGTGCCTGCTGGGGCGCTTCGGATACGCAGTATTTT.